This is a list of T cell receptor beta chains from one sample in a study of OX40 agonist ivuxolimab in advanced cancers. Assay: immunoSEQ multiplex PCR; the TCRdb copy retains only in-frame clones and omits some. The table shows roughly 120,000 clones, with around 92% occurring only once. The sequences come from CD4+ or CD8+ T cells sorted from blood, collected in a trial of the OX40 agonist ivuxolimab. These receptor sequences come from an adult with an advanced solid tumor such as melanoma, head and neck, liver or kidney cancer. CDR3s include the opening cysteine and the closing phenylalanine or tryptophan.

TRBV19	TRBJ1-1	CASSEQGQGSEAFF
TRBV25-1	TRBJ2-2	CASSEGGLGTGELFF
TRBV27	TRBJ1-4	CASSLWGGNEKLFF
TRBV6-5	TRBJ2-7	CASSSGTGESSYEQYF
TRBV5-1	TRBJ2-7	CASSLEAREYEQYF
TRBV7-3	TRBJ2-1	CASSLRRDNEQFF
TRBV28	TRBJ2-1	CASSLLAGGTYNEQFF
TRBV27	TRBJ2-7	CASSPRKSSNYEQYF
TRBV5-6	TRBJ2-7	CASSFITGGAEQYF
TRBV12-5	TRBJ2-3	CASVPSGTDTQYF
TRBV28	TRBJ2-2	CATIGSTGGTGELFF
TRBV28	TRBJ2-1	CASSLLLSGAMDEQFF
TRBV5-1	TRBJ2-1	CASSLGGTSIRNEQFF
TRBV27	TRBJ1-1	CASSLNRGLGVNTEAFF
TRBV5-1	TRBJ2-1	CASSPAASGSDEQFF
TRBV27	TRBJ1-2	CASTRGQGDGYTF
TRBV6-1	TRBJ1-5	CASRFAMRPQHF
TRBV10-3	TRBJ2-4	CAISPLGEGHIQYF
TRBV6-5	TRBJ2-7	CAVQGLATYEQYF
TRBV28	TRBJ1-1	CASSSPGVLGTEAFF
TRBV5-6	TRBJ2-5	CASSFQETQYF
TRBV5-1	TRBJ2-7	CASASDSGAYEQYF
TRBV29-1	TRBJ1-1	CSVEGQMNTEAFF